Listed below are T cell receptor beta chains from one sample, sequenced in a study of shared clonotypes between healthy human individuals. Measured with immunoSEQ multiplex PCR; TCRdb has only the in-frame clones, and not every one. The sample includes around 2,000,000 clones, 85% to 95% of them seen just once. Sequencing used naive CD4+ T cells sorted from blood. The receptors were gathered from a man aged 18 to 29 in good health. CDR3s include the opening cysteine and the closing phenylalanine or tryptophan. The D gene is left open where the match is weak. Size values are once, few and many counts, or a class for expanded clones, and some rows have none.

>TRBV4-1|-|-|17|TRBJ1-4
TGCGCCAGCAGCCAAGGCCGGAGCCTCCCGCGTAATGAAAAACTGTTTTTT
CASSQGRSLPRNEKLFF
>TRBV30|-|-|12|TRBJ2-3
TGTGCCTGGAGTCCAGGGCCAGATACGCAGTATTTT
CAWSPGPDTQYF
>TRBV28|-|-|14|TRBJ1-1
TGTGCCAGCAGTTCGGGACACAAGAACACTGAAGCTTTCTTT
CASSSGHKNTEAFF
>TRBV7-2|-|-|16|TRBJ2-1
TGTGCCAGCAGCCCTTCACTATCTAGCTCCTACAATGAGCAGTTCTTC
CASSPSLSSSYNEQFF
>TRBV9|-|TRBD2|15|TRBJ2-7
TGTGCCAGCAGCGGTCTAGCGGGAGGGCCGGACGAGCAGTACTTC
CASSGLAGGPDEQYF
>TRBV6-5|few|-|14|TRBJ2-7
TGTGCCAGCAGTCGCGCTGGCCCAACGGGGGAGCAGTACTTC
CASSRAGPTGEQYF
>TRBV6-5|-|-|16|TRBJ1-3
TGTGCCAGCAGTTATTCGGAAGGGATCTCTGGAAACACCATATATTTT
CASSYSEGISGNTIYF
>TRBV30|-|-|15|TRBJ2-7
TGTGCCTGGAGTGTAACCTTCGGGGCTCGGGTAGAGCAGTACTTC
CAWSVTFGARVEQYF
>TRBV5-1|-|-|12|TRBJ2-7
TGCGCCAGCGGAAACAGGGTCGACGAGCAGTACTTC
CASGNRVDEQYF
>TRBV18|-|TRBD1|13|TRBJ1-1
TGTGCCAGCTCACCATGGGACAGGGGTGAAGCTTTCTTT
CASSPWDRGEAFF
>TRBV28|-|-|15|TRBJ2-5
TGTGCCAGCAGTTTATCTGGGCTAGGGCAGGAGACCCAGTACTTC
CASSLSGLGQETQYF
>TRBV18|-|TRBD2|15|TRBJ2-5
TGTGCCAGCTCACCACGCGCAAGTAGCGGGGAGACCCAGTACTTC
CASSPRASSGETQYF
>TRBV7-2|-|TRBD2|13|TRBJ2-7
TGTGCCAGCAGCTTCTCGGGGGGCTACGAGCAGTACTTC
CASSFSGGYEQYF
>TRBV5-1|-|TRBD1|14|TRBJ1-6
TGCGCCAGCAGCTTGGCACAGGGGAATTCACCCCTCCACTTT
CASSLAQGNSPLHF
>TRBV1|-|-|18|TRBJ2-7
TGCACCAGCAGCCAAGATACGGCTAGCGGGAACCAACTCTACGAGCAGTACTTC
CTSSQDTASGNQLYEQYF
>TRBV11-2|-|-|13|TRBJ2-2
TGTGCCAGCAGCTTACAGAGAACCGGGGAGCTGTTTTTT
CASSLQRTGELFF
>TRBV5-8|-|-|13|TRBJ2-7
TGTGCCACCAGACGGGGGATAACCTACGAGCAGTACTTC
CATRRGITYEQYF
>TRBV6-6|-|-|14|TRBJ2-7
TGTGCCAGCAGTTACTCTCGGGACGCCTACGAGCAGTACTTC
CASSYSRDAYEQYF
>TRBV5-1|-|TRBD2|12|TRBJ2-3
TGCGCCAGCAGCGAGCCGGGAGGTACGCAGTATTTT
CASSEPGGTQYF
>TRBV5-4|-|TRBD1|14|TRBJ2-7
TGTGCCAGCAGCCTGTTGGGACAGGGGGACGAGCAGTACTTC
CASSLLGQGDEQYF
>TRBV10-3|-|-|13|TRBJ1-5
TGTGCCATCAGCCTTTATAGCAATCAGCCCCAGCATTTT
CAISLYSNQPQHF
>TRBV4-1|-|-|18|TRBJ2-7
TGCGCCAGCAGCCAAGACCCATCAGGTGAATCTACTAAGTACGAGCAGTACTTC
CASSQDPSGESTKYEQYF
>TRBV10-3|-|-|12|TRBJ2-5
TGTGCCATCAGCCCAGGGCAAGAGACCCAGTACTTC
CAISPGQETQYF
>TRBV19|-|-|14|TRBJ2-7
TGTGCCAGTAGTATGATGGGCAGCTTGGGGGAGCAGTACTTC
CASSMMGSLGEQYF
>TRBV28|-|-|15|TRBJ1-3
TGTGCCAGCAGTTTATTAACAGTATTAGGAAACACCATATATTTT
CASSLLTVLGNTIYF
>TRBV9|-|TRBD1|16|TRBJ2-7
TGTGCCAGCAGCGTAGCTGGCGGACAGGGGGCCAACGAGCAGTACTTC
CASSVAGGQGANEQYF
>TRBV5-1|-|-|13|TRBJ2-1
TGCGCCAGCAGCTTGACCGGATACAATGAGCAGTTCTTC
CASSLTGYNEQFF
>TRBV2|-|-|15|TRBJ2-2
TGTGCCAGCAGTGAAGCGAGGACGAACACCGGGGAGCTGTTTTTT
CASSEARTNTGELFF
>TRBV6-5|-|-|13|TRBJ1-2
TGTGCCAGCAGTTACGATGGGCTACGGGGCTACACCTTC
CASSYDGLRGYTF
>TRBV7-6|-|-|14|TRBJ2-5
TGTGCCAGCAGCCGCCGGGGGCAGAAGGAGACCCAGTACTTC
CASSRRGQKETQYF
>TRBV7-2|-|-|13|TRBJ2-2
TGTGCCAGCAGTTCCACCCCGGGTGGGGAGCTGTTTTTT
CASSSTPGGELFF
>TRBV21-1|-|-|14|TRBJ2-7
TGTGCCAGCAGCAAAGATCGTGGAACCCTGGAGCAGTACTTC
CASSKDRGTLEQYF
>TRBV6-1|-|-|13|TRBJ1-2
TGTGCCAGCAGTGGTCCTGGGGGGGCTGGCTACACCTTC
CASSGPGGAGYTF
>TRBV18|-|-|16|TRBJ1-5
TGTGCCAGCTCAGCCTACAGGGAGCTGGGCAATCAGCCCCAGCATTTT
CASSAYRELGNQPQHF
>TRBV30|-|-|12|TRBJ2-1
TGTGCCTGGAGTCCTTTAGCGTCAAGGGAGTTCTTC
CAWSPLASREFF
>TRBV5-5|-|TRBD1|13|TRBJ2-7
TGTGCCAGCAGCAGGGGACAGGGCTACGAGCAGTACTTC
CASSRGQGYEQYF
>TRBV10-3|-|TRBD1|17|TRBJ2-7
TGTGCCATCAGTGACGGGACAGGGAGACGGGGCATGGGTGAGCAGTACTTC
CAISDGTGRRGMGEQYF
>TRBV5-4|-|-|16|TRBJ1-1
TGTGCCAGCAGCTTGGATCTTTTATCGACGTCGTACGGGGCTTTCTTT
CASSLDLLSTSYGAFF
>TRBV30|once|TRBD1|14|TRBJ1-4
TGTGCCTGGACCTCAGGACAGGGGTATGAAAAACTGTTTTTT
CAWTSGQGYEKLFF
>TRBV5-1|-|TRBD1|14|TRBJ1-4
TGCGCCAGCAGCATACAGGGGACTAATGAAAAACTGTTTTTT
CASSIQGTNEKLFF
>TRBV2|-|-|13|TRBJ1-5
TGTGCCAGCCGAGTACGCCAAAATCAGCCCCAGCATTTT
CASRVRQNQPQHF
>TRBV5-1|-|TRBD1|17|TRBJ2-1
TGCGCCAGCAGCTTACCTGCTACGGGACAGGGTGGTAATGAGCAGTTCTTC
CASSLPATGQGGNEQFF
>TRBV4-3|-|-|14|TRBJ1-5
TGCGCCAGCAGCCAAGGGATGAGCAATCAGCCCCAGCATTTT
CASSQGMSNQPQHF
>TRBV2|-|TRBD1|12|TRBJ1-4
TGTGCCAGCAGCCAGGGGGGGGAAAAACTGTTTTTT
CASSQGGEKLFF
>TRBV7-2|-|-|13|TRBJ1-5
TGTGCCAGCAGCCTAAATCAGGGTTATCCCCAGCATTTT
CASSLNQGYPQHF
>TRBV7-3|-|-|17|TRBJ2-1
TGTGCCAGCAGCCCACTAGGGGGGCCTAGCTCCTACAATGAGCAGTTCTTC
CASSPLGGPSSYNEQFF
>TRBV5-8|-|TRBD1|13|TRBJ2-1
TGTGCCAGCAGACCAGGGGGCGAAGATGAGCAGTTCTTC
CASRPGGEDEQFF
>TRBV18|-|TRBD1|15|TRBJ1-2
TGTGCCAGCTCACCAGAGACAGGGCGAAACTATGGCTACACCTTC
CASSPETGRNYGYTF
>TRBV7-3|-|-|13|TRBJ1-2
TGTGCCAGCAGCGCCGACGCGGGCTATGGCTACACCTTC
CASSADAGYGYTF
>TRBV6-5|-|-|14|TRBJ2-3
TGTGCCAGCAGCCGCCAGGGGAGCACAGATACGCAGTATTTT
CASSRQGSTDTQYF
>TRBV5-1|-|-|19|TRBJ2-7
TGCGCCAGCGTCAAGATTTCCCCTCTGCCGGAAAGTCTCGCCTACGAGCAGTACTTC
CASVKISPLPESLAYEQYF
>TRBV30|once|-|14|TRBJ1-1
TGTGCCTGGAATCTTGGCAGGCGCTACACTGAAGCTTTCTTT
CAWNLGRRYTEAFF
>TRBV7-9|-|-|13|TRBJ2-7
TGTGCCAGCAGCTTAGAGACAGCCTACGAGCAGTACTTC
CASSLETAYEQYF
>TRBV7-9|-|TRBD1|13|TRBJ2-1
TGTGCCAGCAGGCAGGGGGCAGGCAATGAGCAGTTCTTC
CASRQGAGNEQFF
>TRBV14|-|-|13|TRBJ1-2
TGTGCCAGCAGCCAAGCCGGAGTCTATGGCTACACCTTC
CASSQAGVYGYTF